Below are 11 T cell receptor beta chains sequenced from a single sample in a study of OX40 agonist ivuxolimab in advanced cancers. Data came from immunoSEQ multiplex PCR; TCRdb stores just in-frame clones and leaves some out. The profile covers under 75,000 clones, with 80% to 95% appearing a single time and about 8.3% taken by the ten largest. This specimen consisted of CD4+ or CD8+ T cells sorted from blood, obtained in a trial of the OX40 agonist ivuxolimab. These receptors all come from an adult with an advanced solid tumor such as melanoma, head and neck, liver or kidney cancer.

The chain employs TRBV7-9 and TRBJ2-3; the D gene is possibly TRBD1 (6 bases). V dropped 0 bases and J dropped 4 bases, with 11 bases sitting between them. CDR3 length equals 15 residues. Germline lookup yields CDR1 SEHNR and CDR2 FQNEAQ (reference sequence). The CDR3 DNA reads TGTGCCAGCAGCTTAGCGGGTGGGGGCTCAGATACGCAGTATTTT. It is translated as CASSLAGGGSDTQYF. Complete variable domain (other parts from reference TRBV7-9 and TRBJ2-3): DTGVSQNPRHKITKRGQNVTFRCDPISEHNRLYWYRQTLGQGPEFLTYFQNEAQLEKSRLLSDRFSAERPKGSFSTLEIQRTEQGDSAMYLCASSLAGGGSDTQYFGPGTRLTVL.

J is TRBJ1-4 and V is TRBV7-9, with 7 positions matching TRBD1. CDR1 SEHNR and CDR2 FQNEAQ come from the germline V gene (reference sequence). The length of the CDR3 is 16 residues. V lost 5 bases, J lost 4 bases, and 10 bases stayed unmatched. CDR3 nucleotide sequence: TGTGCCAGCAGCCCTCTAGGGACAGCTGATAATGAAAAACTGTTTTTT. Translated: CASSPLGTADNEKLFF.

The rearrangement links TRBV5-6 to TRBJ1-1; possible D gene TRBD1, 5 bases. CDR1 and CDR2 (germline): SGHDT, YYEEEE. Trimming pared 3 bases from V and 5 bases from J, leaving 8 bases between. CDR3 size: 12 residues. CDR3 residues: CASSSWGTEAFF. The CDR3 region has the DNA TGTGCCAGCAGCTCTTGGGGGACTGAAGCTTTCTTT. The entire variable domain, with the rest obtained from reference TRBV5-6 and TRBJ1-1, is as follows: DAGVTQSPTHLIKTRGQQVTLRCSPKSGHDTVSWYQQALGQGPQFIFQYYEEEERQRGNFPDRFSGHQFPNYSSELNVNALLLGDSALYLCASSSWGTEAFFGQGTRLTVV.

The chain recombines TRBV11-2 with TRBJ2-1, with D possibly TRBD1 on 5 matching bases. The CDR3 contains 15 residues. Germline CDR1 SGHAT, CDR2 FQNNGV. V was trimmed by 0 bases and J by 6 bases, leaving 12 bases between them. The CDR3 loop is CASSLEPGKINEQFF. The CDR3, as DNA: TGTGCCAGCAGCTTAGAGCCAGGGAAGATCAATGAGCAGTTCTTC. The full variable domain, completed using reference TRBV11-2 and TRBJ2-1, is EAGVAQSPRYKIIEKRQSVAFWCNPISGHATLYWYQQILGQGPKLLIQFQNNGVVDDSQLPKDRFSAERLKGVDSTLKIQPAKLEDSAVYLCASSLEPGKINEQFFGPGTRLTVL.

This clone has just one count. The chain couples TRBV4-1 to TRBJ2-1; 7 bases agree with TRBD1. V lost 0 bases and J lost 9; bases outside the gene matches: 5. The CDR3 loop spans 14 amino acids. CDR1 is MGHRA, CDR2 YSYEKL, per germline. The CDR3 region is CASSQEQGLSEQFF. In nucleotides, the CDR3 is TGCGCCAGCAGCCAAGAACAGGGGCTTAGTGAGCAGTTCTTC.

V is TRBV29-1 and J is TRBJ2-3; 9 positions match TRBD1. J was trimmed by 3 bases and V by 1 base; bases with no gene match: 11. The CDR3 consists of 17 residues. Per germline, CDR1 SQVTM and CDR2 ANQGSEA. The CDR3 DNA sequence: TGCAGCGTTGAAGTCGGCCGGGACAGGGTCATAACAGATACGCAGTATTTT. Translated: CSVEVGRDRVITDTQYF.

V gene TRBV10-3 combines with J gene TRBJ2-5, with a weak D call TRBD2 (7 bases). The germline gives CDR1 ENHRY, CDR2 SYGVKD. V lost 3 bases, J lost 3 bases, and 20 bases lay in between. The length of the CDR3 is 17 residues. The CDR3 DNA reads as TGTGCCATCAGTGAAACCTGGAAGGGGGGGGGAAAAGAGACCCAGTACTTC. As protein: CAISETWKGGGKETQYF.

V and J are TRBV19 and TRBJ2-5, with 7 bases identical to TRBD2. The CDR3 is made up of 18 amino acids. V dropped 0 bases and J dropped 5; count of bases not matched to a gene: 15. Germline lookup yields CDR1 LNHDA and CDR2 SQIVND (reference sequence). CDR3: CASSIDPLRSGGRETQYF. For the CDR3, the DNA is TGTGCCAGTAGTATAGACCCTCTTCGGTCCGGGGGGAGGGAGACCCAGTACTTC.

The V gene is TRBV29-1, the J gene TRBJ1-2; possibly TRBD1 for D (5 bases). CDR1 and CDR2 (germline): SQVTM, ANQGSEA. V lost 1 base and J lost 4, with 22 bases in between. This CDR3 comprises 17 residues. The CDR3 DNA reads TGCAGCGTTGAAGGGTGGGGCGATACCCACTATGGCTATGGCTACACCTTC. Amino acid sequence: CSVEGWGDTHYGYGYTF. Full variable domain (missing parts from reference TRBV29-1 and TRBJ1-2): SAVISQKPSRDICQRGTSLTIQCQVDSQVTMMFWYRQQPGQSLTLIATANQGSEATYESGFVIDKFPISRPNLTFSTLTVSNMSPEDSSIYLCSVEGWGDTHYGYGYTFGSGTRLTVV.

The rearrangement joins TRBV5-4 to TRBJ1-4; 7 nucleotides match TRBD1. The CDR3 is made up of 15 amino acids. V dropped 1 base and J dropped 8; count of bases not matched to a gene: 8. Germline CDR1 is SGHNT and CDR2 is YYREEE (reference sequence). CDR3 region: CASSLTGDNIEKLFF. CDR3 coding DNA: TGTGCCAGCAGCTTGACAGGGGATAACATCGAAAAACTGTTTTTT.

The chain links TRBV19 to TRBJ2-7; possibly TRBD1 or TRBD2 for D (5 bases each). This CDR3 has 11 amino acids. The germline V gene encodes CDR1 LNHDA and CDR2 SQIVND (reference sequence). The ends were cut back, 5 bases at V and 7 bases at J, with 9 bases in the middle. CDR3 residues: CASSPGTEQYF. Here the CDR3 DNA reads TGTGCCAGTAGTCCCGGGACGGAGCAGTACTTC.